This TCR beta chain came from a study of blood T cells in healthy people across ages (dated by TCRdb to between 2015 and 2016). With respect to the entire study: In model experiments, roughly one uniquely barcoded TCR beta cDNA molecule per two T cells was captured by template switching. The study measured age-related changes in TCR beta repertoire diversity using deep sequencing normalized with unique cDNA molecular identifiers. Donors were grouped into four age groups: young (average approximately 16 years), middle-aged (around 39), aged (about 60) and long-lived (about 90). To avoid experimental bias, donors of different ages were distributed randomly across sequencing lanes. Using the same blood draw, the study looked at two additional independent replicas of 1 million unique cDNA reads for two donors, one aged 18 to 30 and the other aged 80 or older.

Library construction relied on 5' RACE. Data came from an Illumina HiSeq 2500. The second PCR ran for about 6 to 12 cycles and used a J-beta primer mix along with a sample-barcoded 5' primer. A unique molecular identifier was introduced onto each TCR beta cDNA molecule by a template-switch 5' adaptor carrying 12 random nucleotides. At least 2.5 million CDR3-containing paired-end reads were obtained from each sample. First-strand cDNA was synthesized from all RNA with the Mint cDNA synthesis kit, primed by a TRBC-specific oligonucleotide. Following uracil-DNA glycosylase treatment, a first 18-cycle PCR with universal primers M1SS and BC2_uni_R was performed on all cDNA. As for the authors' bioinformatics: Each sample was normalized by randomly selecting 1 million high-quality reads, each carrying a distinct molecular identifier. Instead of being binned into consensus sequences, reads that shared molecular identifiers were thrown out. CDR3 identification, clonotype clustering and error correction used MiTCR with a Q25 quality threshold and the strictest error-elimination algorithm. A nonparametric unseen species model with Euler transformation was used to estimate lower-bound total TCR beta diversity. The public sequencing data were trimmed at Q25 with fastp and processed into clonotypes with MiXCR by TCRdb, which kept only in-frame beta chains. Duplicate CDR3 protein sequences are folded into a single record with the most common DNA and genes. For this entry, the V and J calls and clone size follow TCRdb and not the study's own pipeline. This sample holds hundreds of thousands of distinct CDR3 sequences; about 59% were observed only once. Around a quarter of the sample is in the top ten clones.

Summary of the overall study and its limitations: A strong correlation was found between observed TCR beta diversity and the percentage of naive T cells measured by flow cytometry. Observed TCR beta diversity per million T cells fell roughly linearly with age, and a significant reduction was already apparent by age approximately 40. The long-lived group showed more naive CD4+ T cells, fewer expanded clones and increased TCR diversity than the aged group, suggesting age selection. Donor CMV infection status was unknown, potentially confounding age-related changes in expanded clonotypes. Estimates of total diversity from one million sequenced T cells were regarded as lower bounds and underestimates. Bulk unsorted PBMC profiling prevented conclusive comparison of naive and antigen-experienced compartments.

As regards this clonotype: Its antigen is not yet known. Qualities for individual bases were not recorded, and no much larger clone is one base off.

Counted from cysteine to phenylalanine, this CDR3 has 15 amino acids. Only the CDR3 part of the read is kept: 45 bases, read in frame from the first base. CDR1 and CDR2, looked up from the germline V gene (reference sequence), are DFQATT and SNEGSKA. The donors were a few dozen Caucasian individuals from Russia, aged 6 to 90 years, who were systemically healthy. Ten milliliters of peripheral blood were collected from each donor into EDTA-treated Vacutainer tubes. PBMCs were isolated by Ficoll-Paque density-gradient centrifugation, with at least 6 million obtained per sample. Trizol reagent was used to extract total RNA from PBMCs, with at least 5.5 micrograms per sample. For every donor, an aliquot of PBMCs went through flow cytometry to measure the percentages of naive CD45RAhigh/CD27high T cells.

The TCR was taken from a man aged 25 to 40 in good health. Recombination joined TRBV20-1 with TRBJ2-1; the D gene is unclear. The J call may be incorrect, as the DNA end agrees better with TRBJ2-7. Input material: blood. The DNA is TGCAGTGCCCAGGACGGCGGAAGCTCCTACAATGAGCAGTACTTC. Translation gives CSAQDGGSSYNEQYF.